This TCR beta chain was retrieved from a study of shared clonotypes between healthy human individuals. Running of the assay took place at deep level. This table comes from immunoSEQ multiplex PCR, and its TCRdb copy is limited to in-frame clones, with some not included. The repertoire includes 2,500,000 or so clones, approximately 93% of them detected once, and 0.36% sits in the top ten. CDR1 MNHEY and CDR2 SVGAGI come from the germline V gene. The CDR3 length is 13 residues. Trimming pared 5 bases from V and 6 bases from J, leaving 13 bases between. The TCR was taken from a man younger than 35 in good health. Some clones in this sample may be carry-over from other donors' samples. Sample: naive CD4+ T cells from PBMCs. Subset noted: CD45RA+ positively selected. This chain connects TRBV6-5 to TRBJ1-1; D remains ambiguous. CDR3 DNA: TGTGCCAGCAGTCCCCGCTATGCAGCTGAAGCTTTCTTT. Amino acids: CASSPRYAAEAFF.